The 29 T cell receptor beta chains reported below all come from one sample, sequenced in a study of blood T cell repertoires in COVID-19. Data came from immunoSEQ multiplex PCR; TCRdb stores just in-frame clones and leaves some out. The sample holds 200,000 to 250,000 clones, 80% to 90% seen once. Sequencing was done on a sample of peripheral blood. The receptors here all came from a man aged 25 to 40 with COVID-19, enrolled during active disease.

The chain combines TRBV27 with TRBJ2-4, with D unresolved. From germline, CDR1 is MNHEY and CDR2 SMNVEV (reference sequence). V lost 4 bases, J lost 5 bases, and 6 bases lay in between. The CDR3 totals 12 residues. CDR3 sequence (DNA): TGTGCCAGCAGTTCTGAGGAAAACATTCAGTACTTC. It translates to CASSSEENIQYF.

The count of this clone is one. The chain joins TRBV7-9 to TRBJ2-7; tentatively, D is TRBD2 (6 bases). This CDR3 comprises 17 residues. Germline lookup yields CDR1 SEHNR and CDR2 FQNEAQ (reference sequence). Trimming cost V 5 bases and J 2 bases, with 22 bases left between them. The CDR3 bases are TGTGCCAGCAGCCCCTTGAAGTTGGGAGGACTCGCCTACGAGCAGTACTTC. Translation: CASSPLKLGGLAYEQYF.

The chain joins TRBV7-2 to TRBJ2-3; 10 bases are shared with TRBD2. The CDR3 is 16 residues long. Germline CDR1 is SGHTA and CDR2 is FQGNSA. J gave up 1 base and V 4 bases, and 5 bases lay outside the gene matches. DNA for the CDR3: TGTGCCAGCAGCTCCTGGGGGACTAGCGGCACAGATACGCAGTATTTT. Its translation is CASSSWGTSGTDTQYF.

This chain uses TRBV7-2 with TRBJ1-3; TRBD1 agrees at 8 bases. V lost 3 bases, J lost 10 bases, and 8 bases stayed unmatched. Germline CDR1 is SGHTA and CDR2 is FQGNSA. The CDR3 length is 14 residues. CDR3 DNA: TGTGCCAGCAGCTTGGACAGGGCCCGCGGGACCATATATTTT. Translated, it gives CASSLDRARGTIYF.

The rearrangement joins TRBV5-1 to TRBJ2-2; D may be TRBD2 (6 bases). Germline V lookup: CDR1 SGHRS, CDR2 YFSETQ. The V gene lost 4 bases and the J gene lost 2 bases, with 18 bases spanning the gap. CDR3 length: 17 residues. In DNA, the CDR3 is TGCGCCAGCAGCCCGCCGGTACTAGCCTTAAACACCGGGGAGCTGTTTTTT. It yields the protein CASSPPVLALNTGELFF.

This chain links TRBV19 with TRBJ1-2; 7 bases agree with TRBD1. The germline V gene encodes CDR1 LNHDA and CDR2 SQIVND (reference sequence). The CDR3 has 14 residues. With V trimmed by 8 bases and J by 0 bases, 6 bases remained unmatched. CDR3: CASARQGSNYGYTF. CDR3 DNA sequence: TGTGCCAGTGCTAGACAGGGCTCTAACTATGGCTACACCTTC.

The CDR3 coding sequence is TGTGCCAGCAGCGTTCGGGGGGGCCTAGAGACCCAGTACTTC. Translation: CASSVRGGLETQYF. This chain links TRBV9 with TRBJ2-5; 8 bases are a match to TRBD2. CDR3 length equals 14 residues. Germline trimming cut 2 bases from V and 4 bases from J; bases unmatched to any gene: 4. Germline V gives CDR1 SGDLS, CDR2 YYNGEE.

The chain uses TRBV28 and TRBJ1-6; D remains ambiguous. Trimming shortened V by 3 bases and J by 2 bases, and 11 bases separated the two germline ends. The CDR3 length is 16 residues. Germline loops: CDR1 MDHEN, CDR2 SYDVKM. CDR3 nucleotide sequence: TGTGCCAGCAGTTTTTTTGGCCGAACCTATAATTCACCCCTCCACTTT. Translating gives CASSFFGRTYNSPLHF.

The chain joins TRBV5-1 to TRBJ2-1, with 10 bases matching TRBD2. V trimming: 2 bases; J trimming: 0 bases; junction bases outside the gene matches: 5. The germline CDR1 and CDR2 sequences are SGHRS and YFSETQ. The length of the CDR3 is 17 residues. CDR3 DNA sequence: TGCGCCAGCAGCTTAAGTAGCGGGGGGTTCTCCTACAATGAGCAGTTCTTC. Amino acids: CASSLSSGGFSYNEQFF. Based on the CDR3 plus reference TRBV5-1 and TRBJ2-1, the full variable domain is KAGVTQTPRYLIKTRGQQVTLSCSPISGHRSVSWYQQTPGQGLQFLFEYFSETQRNKGNFPGRFSGRQFSNSRSEMNVSTLELGDSALYLCASSLSSGGFSYNEQFFGPGTRLTVL.

The rearrangement links TRBV4-3 to TRBJ1-1, with D possibly TRBD1 on 5 matching bases. V was clipped by 1 base and J by 6 bases, with 15 bases between them. Germline CDR1 LGHNA, CDR2 YSLEER. The CDR3 has 15 residues. CDR3 sequence (DNA): TGCGCCAGCAGCCAAGTGGCAACAGGAAGCTCTGAAGCTTTCTTT. This encodes CASSQVATGSSEAFF.

The chain recombines TRBV21-1 with TRBJ2-1; TRBD2 is the table's D call and was not checked against the DNA. TRBV21-1 is a listed pseudogene. This CDR3 spans 16 amino acids. CDR3 sequence reads: CASSNRRRYGYNEQFF. In DNA form, the CDR3 reads TGTGCCAGCAGCAACCGGCGGAGATATGGATACAATGAGCAGTTCTTC.

The V and J genes are TRBV4-3 and TRBJ1-1; 8 bases line up with TRBD1. Germline V gene sequence: CDR1 LGHNA, CDR2 YSLEER. The junction had 2 bases not matched to a gene; V was cut back by 4 bases and J by 4 bases. This CDR3 has 13 amino acids. The CDR3 is CASSPQGGTEAFF. The DNA for the CDR3 is TGCGCCAGCAGCCCACAGGGGGGCACTGAAGCTTTCTTT.

The CDR3 DNA reads as TGTGCCAGCAGCTCCACTGGGACTAGCCGGGCCGGGGAGACCCAGTACTTC. Encoded protein: CASSSTGTSRAGETQYF. The chain uses TRBV5-4 and TRBJ2-5; TRBD2 aligns across 9 bases. This CDR3 region has 17 residues. CDR1 is SGHNT, CDR2 YYREEE, per germline (reference sequence). J gave up 5 bases and V 3 bases, and 14 bases lay outside the gene matches.

The J gene is TRBJ2-2, the V gene TRBV19; a possible D gene is TRBD1 (6 bases). CDR1 and CDR2 (germline): LNHDA, SQIVND (reference sequence). The CDR3 is 15 residues long. V was pared by 4 bases and J by 0 bases, with 9 bases between. The CDR3 protein is CASSRGTTNTGELFF. The CDR3 nucleotides are TGTGCCAGTAGTAGGGGGACAACGAACACCGGGGAGCTGTTTTTT.

The rearrangement joins TRBV28 to TRBJ1-1; the D gene is possibly TRBD1 (5 bases). The ends were cut back, 0 bases at V and 4 bases at J, with 9 bases in the middle. The germline V gene encodes CDR1 MDHEN and CDR2 SYDVKM. CDR3 length equals 14 residues. The CDR3 loop is CASSLWSGGTEAFF. CDR3 sequence (DNA): TGTGCCAGCAGTTTATGGAGCGGGGGCACTGAAGCTTTCTTT.

The rearrangement links TRBV7-2 to TRBJ2-1; D might be TRBD1 (5 bases). The CDR3 has 17 residues. Trimming removed 6 bases at V and 0 bases at J, with 18 bases between. CDR1 and CDR2 (germline): SGHTA, FQGNSA. The CDR3: CASSRQPRSISYNEQFF. CDR3 DNA: TGTGCCAGCAGTAGACAGCCCCGTAGCATCTCCTACAATGAGCAGTTCTTC.

The genes are TRBV9 and TRBJ2-1, with 10 bases fitting TRBD2. The germline V gene has CDR1 SGDLS and CDR2 YYNGEE. V was clipped by 1 base and J by 6 bases; unmatched bases: 7. This CDR3 has 16 amino acids. The CDR3 reads CASSVLSGRAPNEQFF. CDR3 nucleotides: TGTGCCAGCAGCGTATTAAGCGGGAGGGCTCCCAATGAGCAGTTCTTC. Full variable domain (rest looked up from reference TRBV9 and TRBJ2-1): DSGVTQTPKHLITATGQRVTLRCSPRSGDLSVYWYQQSLDQGLQFLIQYYNGEERAKGNILERFSAQQFPDLHSELNLSSLELGDSALYFCASSVLSGRAPNEQFFGPGTRLTVL.

CDR3 nucleotide sequence: TGTGCCAGCAGTTTATCGTACACTGAAGCTTTCTTT. It is translated as CASSLSYTEAFF. This chain connects TRBV28 to TRBJ1-1; D unclear. The CDR3 sequence is 12 residues long. V dropped 1 base and J dropped 3 bases, with 3 bases sitting between them. Germline V gene sequence: CDR1 MDHEN, CDR2 SYDVKM.

The genes are TRBV5-6 and TRBJ2-2; D perhaps matches TRBD2 (6 bases). Trimming stripped 3 bases from V and 0 bases from J, with 12 bases between. Per the germline V gene, CDR1 is SGHDT and CDR2 is YYEEEE. The CDR3 is made up of 16 amino acids. The CDR3 reads CASSWETSPNTGELFF. CDR3 nucleotides: TGTGCCAGCAGCTGGGAGACTAGTCCGAACACCGGGGAGCTGTTTTTT.

The CDR3 DNA reads as TGTGCCAGCAGCTTAATCGAGGGAAAGGATTCACCCCTCCACTTT. Its protein product is CASSLIEGKDSPLHF. J is TRBJ1-6 and V is TRBV7-8; no firm D call. CDR1 is SGHVS and CDR2 is FQNEAQ in the germline V gene. The CDR3 consists of 15 residues. V was clipped by 2 bases and J by 8 bases, with 13 bases between them.

This sequence joins TRBV28 and TRBJ1-4, with TRBD1 identical over 8 bases. The junction had 6 bases not matched to a gene; V was cut back by 7 bases and J by 8 bases. There are 13 residues in the CDR3. Germline CDR1 MDHEN, CDR2 SYDVKM. The CDR3 protein is CASTLAGGEKLFF. CDR3 DNA sequence: TGTGCCAGCACTCTCGCAGGGGGCGAAAAACTGTTTTTT. The whole variable domain, filled in from reference TRBV28 and TRBJ1-4, reads DVKVTQSSRYLVKRTGEKVFLECVQDMDHENMFWYRQDPGLGLRLIYFSYDVKMKEKGDIPEGYSVSREKKERFSLILESASTNQTSMYLCASTLAGGEKLFFGSGTQLSVL.

J is TRBJ1-4 and V is TRBV3-1 (or the pseudogene TRBV3-2), with TRBD1 matching over 9 bases. The trim removed 4 bases at V and 8 bases at J, leaving 11 bases unmatched. The CDR3 has 16 amino acids. Germline CDR1 and CDR2: LGHDT and YNNKEL (reference sequence). This CDR3 is CASSPNSGTGWEKLFF. Written as DNA, the CDR3 is TGTGCCAGCAGCCCTAATTCCGGGACAGGGTGGGAAAAACTGTTTTTT.

The chain combines TRBV11-2 with TRBJ2-2, with 7 bases fitting TRBD1. V lost 0 bases and J lost 1; bases outside the gene matches: 5. The CDR3 runs to 17 residues. Germline V CDR1 and CDR2: SGHAT, FQNNGV. The CDR3 loop reads CASSLDPQGVNTGELFF. The CDR3 nucleotides are TGTGCCAGCAGCTTAGATCCCCAGGGGGTGAACACCGGGGAGCTGTTTTTT.

The chain has TRBV3-1 (or the pseudogene TRBV3-2) and TRBJ1-3, with D possibly being TRBD1 (5 bases). This CDR3 contains 15 residues. V lost 0 bases, J lost 4 bases, and 10 bases lay in between. Germline V gene sequence: CDR1 LGHDT, CDR2 YNNKEL (reference sequence). Here the CDR3 reads CASSQDGGTGNTIYF. The CDR3 DNA follows: TGTGCCAGCAGCCAAGACGGGGGTACGGGAAACACCATATATTTT.

This chain uses TRBV18 with TRBJ1-4, with D uncertain. Germline CDR1 KGHSH, CDR2 LQKENI. The CDR3 covers 17 residues. V shed 2 bases and J shed 0 bases, with 13 bases lying between them. Here the CDR3 DNA reads TGTGCCAGCTCACCATTACAGCCCTTGGCAACTAATGAAAAACTGTTTTTT. Translation: CASSPLQPLATNEKLFF. Looking up the rest from reference TRBV18 and TRBJ1-4 gives the full variable domain: NAGVMQNPRHLVRRRGQEARLRCSPMKGHSHVYWYRQLPEEGLKFMVYLQKENIIDESGMPKERFSAEFPKEGPSILRIQQVVRGDSAAYFCASSPLQPLATNEKLFFGSGTQLSVL.

J is TRBJ1-2 and V is TRBV5-1, with a weak D call TRBD1 (5 bases). The ends were cut back, 4 bases at V and 8 bases at J, with 21 bases in the middle. The CDR3 has 15 residues. Per the germline V gene, CDR1 is SGHRS and CDR2 is YFSETQ. CDR3 nucleotide sequence: TGCGCCAGCAGCCCACCTCCCCCCCAGGGTGGGGGCTACACCTTC. Protein sequence: CASSPPPPQGGGYTF.

The chain combines TRBV28 with TRBJ1-5; perhaps TRBD1 as D (5 bases). CDR3 length: 15 amino acids. V was clipped by 6 bases and J by 5 bases, with 17 bases between them. Germline CDR1 MDHEN, CDR2 SYDVKM. The CDR3 spells CASRDAGGRYQPQHF. As DNA, the CDR3 is TGTGCCAGCAGGGATGCTGGGGGGAGGTATCAGCCCCAGCATTTT.

This chain joins TRBV7-8 and TRBJ2-7; 8 bases line up with TRBD1. V shed 5 bases, J shed 0 bases, and the junction held 3 bases outside the gene matches. The CDR3 length is 14 residues. Germline CDR1 is SGHVS and CDR2 is FQNEAQ. CDR3 nucleotide sequence: TGTGCCAGCAGCCCGGACAGGGCCTCCTACGAGCAGTACTTC. Translation gives CASSPDRASYEQYF. Using reference TRBV7-8 and TRBJ2-7 for the parts outside the CDR3, the full variable domain is GAGVSQSPRYKVAKRGQDVALRCDPISGHVSLFWYQQALGQGPEFLTYFQNEAQLDKSGLPSDRFFAERPEGSVSTLKIQRTQQEDSAVYLCASSPDRASYEQYFGPGTRLTVT.

This chain connects TRBV28 to TRBJ1-2; 8 positions match TRBD1. Germline trimming cut 6 bases from V and 4 bases from J; bases unmatched to any gene: 10. This CDR3 is built from 15 residues. Germline values: CDR1 MDHEN, CDR2 SYDVKM. CDR3 loop: CASSQGQGGIYGYTF. CDR3 nucleotide sequence: TGTGCCAGCAGCCAAGGACAGGGAGGTATCTATGGCTACACCTTC.